This entry lists 24 T cell receptor beta chains sequenced from one sample in a study of cytomegalovirus exposure and HLA in healthy donors. The PCR ran on 60 Vbeta and 13 Jbeta primers. TCRdb's copy holds only in-frame clones and misses some; the assay was immunoSEQ multiplex PCR. Here the sample spans 200,000 to 250,000 clones, roughly 87% being singletons. Sequencing was done on a sample of PBMCs. Receptors originate from a woman between 35 and 50 years old in good health and CMV-seropositive.

The V gene is TRBV7-6, the J gene TRBJ2-7; D ambiguous. CDR1 and CDR2 from the germline V gene are SGHVS and FNYEAQ. CDR3 length: 13 amino acids. The V end lost 5 bases, the J end lost 2 bases, and 10 bases lay between the germline ends. The CDR3 DNA reads as TGTGCCAGCAGCGTCCGTGAGGCCTACGAGCAGTACTTC. It specifies CASSVREAYEQYF.

This clone was found a few times. The J gene is TRBJ2-2, the V gene TRBV5-6, with a possible D match to TRBD1 (6 bases). Germline V gives CDR1 SGHDT, CDR2 YYEEEE. The CDR3 contains 15 residues. V gave up 4 bases and J gave up 0 bases, with 10 bases separating them. Here the CDR3 reads CASSPDSANTGELFF. The CDR3 region has the DNA TGTGCCAGCAGCCCGGACAGCGCGAACACCGGGGAGCTGTTTTTT.

The V and J genes are TRBV7-2 and TRBJ1-5; no clear D gene. The ends were cut back, 5 bases at V and 0 bases at J, with 11 bases in the middle. The germline V gene has CDR1 SGHTA and CDR2 FQGNSA. This CDR3 contains 15 residues. The CDR3 region has the DNA TGTGCCAGCAGCCGTAACAGCTATAGCAATCAGCCCCAGCATTTT. Amino acid sequence: CASSRNSYSNQPQHF.

The rearrangement joins TRBV30 to TRBJ2-4; possible D gene TRBD1, 6 bases. Looked up from germline, CDR1 is GTSNPN and CDR2 is SVGIG (reference sequence). The CDR3 is made up of 16 amino acids. V was cut by 3 bases and J by 6 bases, with 21 bases left in between. The CDR3: CAWSARGLGRANIQYF. The CDR3 region has the DNA TGTGCCTGGAGCGCCAGGGGTCTAGGGCGTGCAAACATTCAGTACTTC.

The chain carries TRBV4-3 and TRBJ2-7; D call uncertain. Deletions cut 0 bases from V and 4 bases from J, with 13 bases between. CDR1 LGHNA and CDR2 YSLEER come from the germline V gene. CDR3 size: 15 residues. CDR3 sequence (DNA): TGCGCCAGCAGCCAAGATCCGGGTTGGAATTACGAGCAGTACTTC. Its translation: CASSQDPGWNYEQYF.

The table lists this clone with a count of one. J is TRBJ2-1 and V is TRBV11-2, with a tentative D call TRBD2 (7 bases). V shed 2 bases and J shed 4 bases, with 18 bases lying between them. The CDR3 is 17 amino acids. Germline CDR1 SGHAT, CDR2 FQNNGV. Written as DNA, the CDR3 is TGTGCCAGCAGCTTACCGCTGGGGGGGGCCTTATACAATGAGCAGTTCTTC. Encoded protein: CASSLPLGGALYNEQFF.

CDR3 DNA sequence: TGTGCCAGCAGCCCCCGGGACAAAGAGACCCAGTACTTC. It specifies CASSPRDKETQYF. V gene TRBV5-4 combines with J gene TRBJ2-5; TRBD1 is a possible D gene (6 bases). The CDR3 totals 13 residues. V was shortened by 4 bases and J by 3 bases, with 10 bases between the two germline ends. CDR1 and CDR2 from the germline V gene are SGHNT and YYREEE (reference sequence).

This chain connects TRBV5-4 to TRBJ2-3, with TRBD1 matching over 7 bases. V shed 3 bases and J 1 base; nucleotides not matched to a gene: 8. From germline, CDR1 is SGHNT and CDR2 YYREEE (reference sequence). This CDR3 region has 16 residues. The CDR3 region has the DNA TGTGCCAGCAGCTGGGGGACAGCCCCACGCACAGATACGCAGTATTTT. Translation gives CASSWGTAPRTDTQYF.

The rearrangement uses TRBV10-3 and TRBJ1-2; TRBD1 might be the D (6 bases). V dropped 7 bases and J dropped 2 bases, with 20 bases sitting between them. CDR1 and CDR2 (germline): ENHRY, SYGVKD. This CDR3 has 16 amino acids. CDR3 DNA sequence: TGTGCCATCAAGGCCCCTGAAGGGGGACCGAACTATGGCTACACCTTC. Protein product: CAIKAPEGGPNYGYTF.

J is TRBJ2-6 and V is TRBV16, with D maybe TRBD1 (6 bases). The germline V gene encodes CDR1 KGHSY and CDR2 FQNENV. The CDR3 covers 16 residues. The ends were cut back, 3 bases at V and 1 base at J, with 10 bases in the middle. The CDR3 region is CASSQIQGSGANVLTF. The DNA of the CDR3 is TGTGCCAGCAGCCAGATTCAGGGGTCTGGGGCCAACGTCCTGACTTTC.

This clone was seen only a few times. The chain combines TRBV28 with TRBJ2-7, with D tentatively TRBD1 (6 bases). The germline V gene has CDR1 MDHEN and CDR2 SYDVKM. CDR3 length equals 14 residues. The V end was cut by 5 bases, the J end by 4 bases, with 15 bases between. The chain's CDR3 is CASSPRTVQYEQYF. The CDR3 coding sequence is TGTGCCAGCAGTCCCCGGACAGTCCAATACGAGCAGTACTTC.

This chain links TRBV10-3 with TRBJ1-1, with a tentative D call TRBD1 (5 bases). CDR1 is ENHRY, CDR2 SYGVKD, per germline. V lost 2 bases, J lost 4 bases, and 14 bases lay in between. The CDR3 loop spans 15 amino acids. In DNA form, the CDR3 reads TGTGCCATCAGTGAGGCGGGGGAGATCACCACTGAAGCTTTCTTT. Its protein is CAISEAGEITTEAFF.

The chain links TRBV6-6 to TRBJ1-1, with D possibly TRBD1 on 6 matching bases. Trimming cost V 4 bases and J 4 bases, with 10 bases left between them. Germline CDR1 and CDR2: MNHNY and SVGAGI (reference sequence). The length of the CDR3 is 13 residues. The CDR3 nucleotides are TGTGCCAGCAGTTTCGGACAGCCCACTGAAGCTTTCTTT. Its protein is CASSFGQPTEAFF.

The chain has TRBV10-3 and TRBJ2-1; tentatively, D is TRBD2 (6 bases). The V gene lost 3 bases and the J gene lost 4 bases, with 10 bases spanning the gap. Germline V gene lookup returns CDR1 ENHRY and CDR2 SYGVKD. The CDR3 consists of 14 residues. This CDR3 is CAISEGDFYNEQFF. The CDR3 DNA reads TGTGCCATCAGTGAAGGGGACTTTTACAATGAGCAGTTCTTC.

The chain couples TRBV19 to TRBJ1-2, with a weak D call TRBD1 (6 bases). Germline V gives CDR1 LNHDA, CDR2 SQIVND (reference sequence). The V gene lost 3 bases and the J gene lost 4 bases, with 12 bases spanning the gap. The CDR3 consists of 14 residues. CDR3 DNA sequence: TGTGCCAGTAGTATCGGGGGGCGGATCTATGGCTACACCTTC. Its protein is CASSIGGRIYGYTF. The whole variable domain, filled in from reference TRBV19 and TRBJ1-2, reads DGGITQSPKYLFRKEGQNVTLSCEQNLNHDAMYWYRQDPGQGLRLIYYSQIVNDFQKGDIAEGYSVSREKKESFPLTVTSAQKNPTAFYLCASSIGGRIYGYTFGSGTRLTVV.

This clone was seen once. The CDR3: CASSESLRDGYTF. The DNA of the CDR3 is TGCGCCAGCAGTGAGTCGTTACGGGATGGCTACACCTTC. The J gene is TRBJ1-2, the V gene TRBV10-1; D remains ambiguous. The germline V and J ends were trimmed by 0 bases and 6 bases, with 8 bases remaining between them. The CDR3 contains 13 residues. Germline loops: CDR1 WNHNN, CDR2 SYGVQD (reference sequence).

This clone was counted a few times. The chain links TRBV19 to TRBJ1-5; D gene uncertain. This CDR3 region has 13 residues. Germline assignment: CDR1 LNHDA and CDR2 SQIVND (reference sequence). V was pared by 8 bases and J by 2 bases, with 10 bases between. CDR3 sequence reads: CASSNRGNQPQHF. The CDR3 nucleotides read TGTGCCAGTTCTAATCGGGGCAATCAGCCCCAGCATTTT.

The gene calls are TRBV27 and TRBJ2-2; D is unclear. The ends were cut back, 5 bases at V and 2 bases at J, with 6 bases in the middle. The CDR3 has 13 residues. In germline, CDR1 is MNHEY, CDR2 SMNVEV (reference sequence). CDR3 protein: CASSTRNTGELFF. CDR3 in DNA: TGTGCCAGCAGTACACGCAACACCGGGGAGCTGTTTTTT.

This CDR3 is CASSQTGQRETTGESQPQHF. The CDR3 DNA follows: TGCGCCAGCAGTCAGACCGGTCAACGGGAAACGACGGGGGAGAGTCAGCCCCAGCATTTT. The V call is TRBV23-1, the J call TRBJ1-5; TRBD1 might be the D (5 bases). TRBV23-1 is known as an ORF, though its function is uncertain. This CDR3 comprises 20 residues. V was cut by 3 bases and J by 6 bases, with 30 bases left in between.

The chain joins TRBV11-1 to TRBJ1-1; 9 positions match TRBD1. J lost 8 bases, V lost 1 base, and 2 bases had no gene match. Germline V CDR1 and CDR2: SGHAT, FQDESV (reference sequence). The CDR3 extends over 13 amino acids. The chain's CDR3 is CASSLVQGAEAFF. Here the CDR3 DNA reads TGTGCCAGCAGCTTAGTACAGGGGGCGGAAGCTTTCTTT.

The chain uses TRBV9 and TRBJ2-5; 8 bases map to TRBD2. The CDR3 length is 15 residues. The J segment lost 4 bases and the V segment lost 3 bases, leaving 8 bases of the junction unmatched. CDR1 and CDR2 (germline): SGDLS, YYNGEE. The CDR3 region is CASSASGTRPETQYF. The DNA for the CDR3 is TGTGCCAGCAGCGCATCCGGGACTAGACCAGAGACCCAGTACTTC.

The rearrangement links TRBV7-6 to TRBJ2-1; 9 nucleotides align to TRBD2. Germline CDR1 and CDR2: SGHVS and FNYEAQ. V gave up 5 bases and J gave up 4 bases; unmatched junction bases: 9. The CDR3 spans 16 residues. In DNA form, the CDR3 reads TGTGCCAGCAGCCCGGGGAGCGGGGGGTATTACAATGAGCAGTTCTTC. This sequence encodes CASSPGSGGYYNEQFF.

The chain couples TRBV2 to TRBJ1-2; TRBD1 might be the D (5 bases). Trimming stripped 5 bases from V and 2 bases from J, with 15 bases between. The CDR3 length is 15 residues. Looked up from germline, CDR1 is SNHLY and CDR2 is FYNNEI. The DNA of the CDR3 is TGTGCCAGCAGTCTCTCACCGACAGCAAACTATGGCTACACCTTC. It translates to CASSLSPTANYGYTF.

With regard to this clone: The germline gene is not matched at one end of the junction; a read error may be the cause. The rearrangement uses TRBV27 and TRBJ1-1; 10 bases are a match to TRBD1. The CDR3 is 13 residues long. Germline CDR1 MNHEY, CDR2 SMNVEV (reference sequence). CDR3 sequence reads: CASRGQGNAEAFF. CDR3 in DNA: TGTGCCAGCCGGGGACAGGGGAACGCTGAAGCTTTCTTT.